The 5 T cell receptor beta chains given below trace back to one sample, sequenced in a study of T cells after yellow fever vaccination (dated by TCRdb to the late 2010s). The treatment or condition label of this sample denotes: live attenuated yellow fever vaccine strain. Library method: 5' RACE. Sequencing was performed on an Illumina HiSeq 2500. TCRdb reworked the public reads: Q25 trimming with fastp, MiXCR clone assembly, productive beta chains retained. Each entry merges the rows of one CDR3 protein and shows their most common DNA and genes. The sample table shows approximately 70,000 distinct CDR3 sequences, and approximately 7% are seen once. Of the sample, 30% to 45% is held by the ten largest clones. The sample was CD8+ T cells sorted from PBMCs, taken about 41 days after the first yellow fever vaccination. The receptors were sampled from a man aged 18 to 30 who received the YFV17D yellow fever vaccine.

This clonotype was detected many times. V usage is TRBV10-3 and J usage is TRBJ2-7; tentative D call: TRBD2 (6 bases). Germline-derived CDR1 and CDR2 are ENHRY and SYGVKD. With 4 bases removed from V and 3 bases from J, the gap between germline ends came to 16 bases. This CDR3 has 15 residues. The CDR3 region is CAISASGGLGYEQYV. The CDR3 DNA reads as TGTGCCATCAGTGCCTCCGGGGGTCTAGGCTACGAGCAGTACGTC.

This clonotype has only a few counts. The chain recombines TRBV19 with TRBJ2-7; TRBD1 is a possible D gene (6 bases). Looked up from germline, CDR1 is LNHDA and CDR2 is SQIVND (reference sequence). This CDR3 region has 13 residues. Trimming removed 3 bases at V and 3 bases at J, with 9 bases between. CDR3 nucleotides: TGTGCCAGTAGTATCGGACAGAACTACGAGCAGTACTTC. This translates into CASSIGQNYEQYF.

Worth noting for this clonotype: Given a much more abundant clone one base away, this may be a read error. The genes are TRBV4-3 and TRBJ2-2, with a tentative D call TRBD2 (6 bases). This CDR3 comprises 17 residues. Germline V gene data show CDR1 as LGHNA and CDR2 as YSLEER. CDR3 loop: CASIQDSGGDYTGELFF. The CDR3, as DNA: TGCGCCAGCATCCAAGATTCAGGAGGGGACTACACCGGGGAGCTGTTTTTT.

This clonotype was picked up a small number of times. The V call is TRBV20-1, the J call TRBJ2-1; 15 bases map to TRBD2. Losses at the gene ends were 5 bases for V and 5 bases for J; bases not matched to a gene: 10. The CDR3 covers 17 residues. Germline V lookup: CDR1 DFQATT, CDR2 SNEGSKA (reference sequence). The DNA for the CDR3 is TGCAGTGCTGCCGGGGGGACTAGCGGGGGGCTCGACAATGAGCAGTTCTTC. Protein product: CSAAGGTSGGLDNEQFF.

The chain combines TRBV3-1 with TRBJ2-2; 15 positions match TRBD2. CDR3 length: 21 residues. The germline CDR1 and CDR2 sequences are LGHDT and YNNKEL (reference sequence). J was trimmed by 0 bases and V by 2 bases; bases with no gene match: 10. The CDR3 bases are TGTGCCAGCAGCCAATCCCCGGGACTAGCGGGGGGCCGTACGAACACCGGGGAGCTGTTTTTT. It specifies CASSQSPGLAGGRTNTGELFF.